Shown below are 30 T cell receptor beta chains from a single sample sequenced in a study of blood T cell repertoires in COVID-19. The data were produced by immunoSEQ multiplex PCR, yet TCRdb's version contains in-frame clones alone and is incomplete. The repertoire holds about 300,000 clones, approximately 84% seen once, with more than 1.4% in the top ten. Specimen: peripheral blood. The receptors stem from a human donor with COVID-19, enrolled during active disease. The donor label of this sample is uncertain.

This chain links TRBV6-5 with TRBJ2-5; 12 bases match TRBD2. The CDR3 has 15 amino acids. In germline, CDR1 is MNHEY, CDR2 SVGAGI. J was trimmed by 5 bases and V by 4 bases; bases with no gene match: 5. The CDR3 nucleotides read TGTGCCAGCAGTTTGACTAGCGGGAGTGGCGAGACCCAGTACTTC. Protein sequence: CASSLTSGSGETQYF.

The chain employs TRBV19 and TRBJ1-5; 8 positions match TRBD1. Trimming removed 7 bases from V and 6 bases from J; junction bases left unmatched: 11. There are 15 residues in the CDR3. Germline V gene sequence: CDR1 LNHDA, CDR2 SQIVND (reference sequence). As DNA, the CDR3 is TGTGCCAGTACCCTCGGACAGGGTGGGGGTCAGCCCCAGCATTTT. Residues: CASTLGQGGGQPQHF.

This chain's CDR3 is CASSLASQIRYGYTF. CDR3 DNA: TGCGCCAGCAGCTTGGCCAGTCAGATACGCTATGGCTACACCTTC. The V call is TRBV5-1, the J call TRBJ1-2; D call uncertain. Trimming removed 0 bases from V and 4 bases from J, with 13 bases in between. Germline V gene lookup returns CDR1 SGHRS and CDR2 YFSETQ. The CDR3 runs to 15 residues. Full variable domain (outside the CDR3, taken from reference TRBV5-1 and TRBJ1-2): KAGVTQTPRYLIKTRGQQVTLSCSPISGHRSVSWYQQTPGQGLQFLFEYFSETQRNKGNFPGRFSGRQFSNSRSEMNVSTLELGDSALYLCASSLASQIRYGYTFGSGTRLTVV.

This clone came up a few times. The chain joins TRBV28 to TRBJ1-1; TRBD1 matches 12 bases. The CDR3 runs to 17 residues. Germline V gives CDR1 MDHEN, CDR2 SYDVKM. The J segment lost 0 bases and the V segment lost 5 bases, leaving 7 bases of the junction unmatched. This CDR3 is CASSPPGQGAMNTEAFF. DNA for the CDR3: TGTGCCAGCAGTCCCCCGGGACAGGGGGCCATGAACACTGAAGCTTTCTTT.

The genes are TRBV12-3 or TRBV12-4 and TRBJ2-7; tentative D call: TRBD2 (5 bases). Trimming took 5 bases from V and 7 from J, leaving 15 bases between them. The CDR3 has 13 amino acids. This CDR3 is CASSRPTTPEQYF. The CDR3 coding sequence is TGTGCCAGCAGTCGCCCGACTACCCCGGAGCAGTACTTC.

The rearrangement links TRBV25-1 to TRBJ1-4, with D perhaps matching TRBD1 (5 bases). Germline V gene lookup returns CDR1 MGHDK and CDR2 SYGVNS. The CDR3 runs 17 residues. V lost 5 bases to trimming and J lost 6 bases, with 22 bases between them. CDR3 DNA: TGTGCCAGCAGTCCTCCGACAGATTGGAAAGGGTATGAAAAACTGTTTTTT. Amino acid sequence: CASSPPTDWKGYEKLFF.

The chain combines TRBV2 with TRBJ1-2; tentative D call: TRBD1 (5 bases). CDR3 size: 12 residues. The ends were cut back, 7 bases at V and 6 bases at J, with 12 bases in the middle. Germline CDR1 and CDR2: SNHLY and FYNNEI. The DNA for the CDR3 is TGTGCCAGCACGTCCGGGGGAAATGGCTACACCTTC. Its translation is CASTSGGNGYTF. Combining the CDR3 with reference TRBV2 and TRBJ1-2 gives the whole variable domain EPEVTQTPSHQVTQMGQEVILRCVPISNHLYFYWYRQILGQKVEFLVSFYNNEISEKSEIFDDQFSVERPDGSNFTLKIRSTKLEDSAMYFCASTSGGNGYTFGSGTRLTVV.

This chain uses TRBV6-5 with TRBJ2-7, with D unclear. Germline V gene sequence: CDR1 MNHEY, CDR2 SVGAGI. The V and J ends lost 10 bases and 5 bases respectively, with 12 bases between them. CDR3 length equals 11 residues. The CDR3 loop reads CATQLNHEQYF. The DNA for the CDR3 is TGTGCCACCCAGTTAAACCACGAGCAGTACTTC.

The chain employs TRBV27 and TRBJ1-4, with TRBD1 as a possible D gene (6 bases). V was shortened by 6 bases and J by 7 bases, with 18 bases between the two germline ends. Germline CDR1 is MNHEY and CDR2 is SMNVEV (reference sequence). The CDR3 sequence is 15 residues long. CDR3 amino acids: CASSPWRGGPEKLFF. CDR3 DNA sequence: TGTGCCAGCAGCCCTTGGCGGGGGGGCCCTGAAAAACTGTTTTTT.

V is TRBV28 and J is TRBJ2-4; D is unresolved. V dropped 5 bases and J dropped 2 bases, with 13 bases sitting between them. Germline V gene lookup returns CDR1 MDHEN and CDR2 SYDVKM. The CDR3 contains 15 residues. The CDR3 loop is CASSQRGSPKNIQYF. For the CDR3, the DNA is TGTGCCAGCAGTCAAAGAGGAAGTCCCAAAAACATTCAGTACTTC.

V usage is TRBV5-4 and J usage is TRBJ2-6; D possibly corresponds to TRBD2 (5 bases). Trimming removed 4 bases at V and 0 bases at J, with 14 bases between. This CDR3 comprises 17 residues. The germline V gene encodes CDR1 SGHNT and CDR2 YYREEE (reference sequence). This chain's CDR3 is CASSRDHGGSGANVLTF. In nucleotides, the CDR3 is TGTGCCAGCAGCCGCGACCACGGAGGCTCTGGGGCCAACGTCCTGACTTTC. Drawing the rest from reference TRBV5-4 and TRBJ2-6, the complete variable domain is ETGVTQSPTHLIKTRGQQVTLRCSSQSGHNTVSWYQQALGQGPQFIFQYYREEENGRGNFPPRFSGLQFPNYSSELNVNALELDDSALYLCASSRDHGGSGANVLTFGAGSRLTVL.

The rearrangement uses TRBV6-4 and TRBJ2-2; the match to TRBD2 covers 8 bases. After removal of 6 bases from V and 5 bases from J, the junction contained 8 bases not matched to a gene. Per the germline V gene, CDR1 is MRHNA and CDR2 is SNTAGT. The CDR3 covers 15 residues. This chain's CDR3 is CASSRAGGLTGELFF. The CDR3 DNA reads as TGTGCCAGCAGCCGCGCGGGAGGACTAACCGGGGAGCTGTTTTTT.

V and J are TRBV11-3 and TRBJ2-7; D call uncertain. The CDR3 sequence is 13 residues long. Germline CDR1 is SGHNT and CDR2 is YENEEA. V lost 2 bases and J 2 bases, leaving 7 bases between the germline ends. CDR3 residues: CASSLNSAYEQYF. The CDR3 region has the DNA TGTGCCAGCAGCTTAAACAGTGCCTACGAGCAGTACTTC.

V gene TRBV7-2 combines with J gene TRBJ1-2; D is unresolved. Germline V CDR1 and CDR2: SGHTA, FQGNSA. There are 12 residues in the CDR3. V lost 6 bases, J lost 8 bases, and 13 bases lay in between. The CDR3 bases are TGTGCCAGCAGTCAAACCGGAGGCGGCTACACCTTC. Translating gives CASSQTGGGYTF.

The V and J genes are TRBV5-4 and TRBJ2-5; tentative D call: TRBD1 (6 bases). The CDR3 loop spans 19 amino acids. Germline V lookup: CDR1 SGHNT, CDR2 YYREEE (reference sequence). V was trimmed by 4 bases and J by 0 bases, leaving 25 bases between them. CDR3 protein: CASSPPFFGGRWDQETQYF. Written as DNA, the CDR3 is TGTGCCAGCAGCCCTCCTTTTTTTGGGGGCCGTTGGGACCAAGAGACCCAGTACTTC.

This sequence joins TRBV7-3 and TRBJ2-2, with 9 bases lining up with TRBD2. The CDR3 sequence is 16 residues long. Germline V gives CDR1 SGHTA, CDR2 FQGTGA. The V gene end was trimmed by 6 bases and the J gene end by 1 base; junction bases not matched to a gene: 6. CDR3 residues: CASRSLAGENTGELFF. Here the CDR3 DNA reads TGTGCCAGCAGATCGTTAGCGGGAGAGAACACCGGGGAGCTGTTTTTT.

The rearrangement uses TRBV7-9 and TRBJ1-2; 7 bases match TRBD1. Germline V gene data show CDR1 as SEHNR and CDR2 as FQNEAQ (reference sequence). V was pared by 4 bases and J by 6 bases, with 8 bases of the junction left unmatched. The CDR3 consists of 14 residues. The CDR3 bases are TGTGCCAGCAGCTCCGGGACAGAGTCCGATGGCTACACCTTC. Its translation: CASSSGTESDGYTF.

The chain employs TRBV5-1 and TRBJ1-2; tentatively, D is TRBD1 (5 bases). From germline, CDR1 is SGHRS and CDR2 YFSETQ. The CDR3 runs to 17 residues. V lost 0 bases to trimming and J lost 4 bases, with 19 bases between them. CDR3 nucleotides: TGCGCCAGCAGCTTGGCAACAAATAGGCGGGGCGGCTATGGCTACACCTTC. Translating gives CASSLATNRRGGYGYTF.

The V call is TRBV5-1, the J call TRBJ2-5; 7 positions agree with TRBD1. Germline-derived CDR1 and CDR2 are SGHRS and YFSETQ. The CDR3 length is 14 residues. V trimming: 0 bases; J trimming: 3 bases; junction bases outside the gene matches: 2. The CDR3 region is CASSLDQGEETQYF. CDR3 DNA: TGCGCCAGCAGCTTGGACCAGGGGGAAGAGACCCAGTACTTC.

The chain uses TRBV19 and TRBJ2-1; the D gene is possibly TRBD2 (5 bases). Germline V lookup: CDR1 LNHDA, CDR2 SQIVND (reference sequence). V was clipped by 1 base and J by 5 bases, with 9 bases between them. The CDR3 is made up of 14 amino acids. This CDR3 is CASSIVVGNNEQFF. The CDR3 nucleotides read TGTGCCAGTAGTATAGTAGTCGGGAACAATGAGCAGTTCTTC.

CDR3 sequence (DNA): TGTGCCAGCAGTTTAGGAGAACCATTGACTAGCGGGAAGGAGACCCAGTACTTC. Its translation is CASSLGEPLTSGKETQYF. The rearrangement joins TRBV28 to TRBJ2-5; 11 bases line up with TRBD2. With V trimmed by 2 bases and J by 5 bases, 13 bases remained unmatched. Germline loops: CDR1 MDHEN, CDR2 SYDVKM. The CDR3 runs to 18 residues.

V and J are TRBV7-9 and TRBJ2-7; a weak D match, TRBD2 (5 bases). There are 12 residues in the CDR3. Trimming stripped 3 bases from V and 6 bases from J, with 9 bases between. CDR1 and CDR2 from the germline V gene are SEHNR and FQNEAQ (reference sequence). CDR3 coding DNA: TGTGCCAGCAGCTTTTCCGGGGTCGAGCAGTACTTC. It specifies CASSFSGVEQYF.

The chain carries TRBV11-2 and TRBJ1-1, with a possible D match to TRBD1 (5 bases). Germline CDR1 SGHAT, CDR2 FQNNGV. Trimming took off 2 bases at V and 4 bases at J, with 11 bases between the two ends. CDR3 length: 14 amino acids. CDR3 in DNA: TGTGCCAGCAGCTTAAGGGTCGGGGGCACTGAAGCTTTCTTT. Translating gives CASSLRVGGTEAFF.

This clone occurred once. V is TRBV29-1 and J is TRBJ2-2; possibly TRBD1 for D (6 bases). There are 15 residues in the CDR3. CDR1 SQVTM and CDR2 ANQGSEA come from the germline V gene. The V end was cut by 4 bases, the J end by 5 bases, with 17 bases between. The CDR3 bases are TGCAGCGTTGGGGATACAGACAGGAGGACCGGGGAGCTGTTTTTT. This codes for CSVGDTDRRTGELFF.

This clone was seen a single time. The chain is built from TRBV7-2 and TRBJ1-2; 9 bases are a match to TRBD1. After removal of 7 bases from V and 3 bases from J, the junction contained 3 bases not matched to a gene. The V gene's germline CDR1 is SGHTA and CDR2 FQGNSA. The CDR3 is 13 residues long. The CDR3, as DNA: TGTGCCAGCAAACAGGGGGCGGACTATGGCTACACCTTC. Its translation is CASKQGADYGYTF.

This clone was observed a single time. This chain connects TRBV5-4 to TRBJ2-1; TRBD2 matches at 12 bases. Germline V gene lookup returns CDR1 SGHNT and CDR2 YYREEE (reference sequence). The CDR3 is 16 residues long. V shed 4 bases and J 8 bases; nucleotides not matched to a gene: 10. This chain's CDR3 is CASSRLLAGGLYEQFF. CDR3 DNA sequence: TGTGCCAGCAGCCGGTTACTAGCGGGAGGACTATATGAGCAGTTCTTC.

The chain employs TRBV4-1 and TRBJ2-7; the D is unclear. The V end lost 0 bases, the J end lost 3 bases, and 9 bases lay between the germline ends. The CDR3 is 14 amino acids. Per germline, CDR1 MGHRA and CDR2 YSYEKL. Written as DNA, the CDR3 is TGCGCCAGCAGCCAAGAATCGGTCCTCTACGAGCAGTACTTC. This translates into CASSQESVLYEQYF.

The J gene is TRBJ2-3, the V gene TRBV6-1; tentatively, D is TRBD2 (6 bases). Germline assignment: CDR1 MNHNS and CDR2 SASEGT. V was trimmed by 10 bases and J by 0 bases, leaving 17 bases between them. This CDR3 is 15 amino acids long. For the CDR3, the DNA is TGTGCCACCTACCTTAGCGGAGGTAGCACAGATACGCAGTATTTT. It specifies CATYLSGGSTDTQYF.

Only a few counts were recorded for this clone. The sample carries other DNA sequences with the same CDR3. The CDR3 region has the DNA TGTGCCAGCAGCACGAGAGGGACCGGGGAGCTGTTTTTT. This codes for CASSTRGTGELFF. V is TRBV7-9 and J is TRBJ2-2, with a tentative D call TRBD2 (5 bases). The V end lost 5 bases, the J end lost 5 bases, and 9 bases lay between the germline ends. The CDR3 is 13 amino acids. CDR1 and CDR2 from the germline V gene are SEHNR and FQNEAQ (reference sequence).

The DNA of the CDR3 is TGTGCCAGTAGTCGAGACAGGGAACTGAGCTACGAGCAGTACTTC. Protein product: CASSRDRELSYEQYF. V is TRBV19 and J is TRBJ2-7, with 7 positions matching TRBD1. From germline, CDR1 is LNHDA and CDR2 SQIVND (reference sequence). J gave up 3 bases and V 5 bases, and 10 bases lay outside the gene matches. The length of the CDR3 is 15 residues.